These 8 T cell receptor beta chains were all obtained from the same sample, sequenced in a study of shared clonotypes between healthy human individuals. Sequencing used immunoSEQ multiplex PCR; TCRdb keeps in-frame clones, though not all of them. Found here are about 120,000 clones, around 68% of them singletons; the top ten hold roughly a quarter. The sample comprised memory CD8+ T cells sorted from blood. The sample's subset: CD45RO+ cells pooled with CCR7-negative TemRA cells. The receptor set was obtained from a woman aged 30 to 39 in good health.

The sample holds many counts of this clone. J is TRBJ2-7 and V is TRBV5-1; D gene ambiguous. The CDR3 runs to 15 residues. Germline CDR1 and CDR2: SGHRS and YFSETQ. With 1 base removed from V and 3 bases from J, the gap between germline ends came to 14 bases. The CDR3 sequence is CASSLTGARLYEQYF. In DNA form, the CDR3 reads TGCGCCAGCAGCTTGACCGGAGCCCGGCTCTACGAGCAGTACTTC.

The chain uses TRBV30 and TRBJ2-2; TRBD1 matches at 9 bases. Germline V CDR1 and CDR2: GTSNPN, SVGIG (reference sequence). The J segment lost 3 bases and the V segment lost 0 bases, leaving 2 bases of the junction unmatched. The CDR3 contains 15 residues. This chain's CDR3 is CAWSVRDRDTGELFF. CDR3 nucleotides: TGTGCCTGGAGTGTACGGGACAGGGACACCGGGGAGCTGTTTTTT.

The chain uses TRBV18 and TRBJ1-4; D is unclear. This CDR3 has 14 amino acids. V dropped 5 bases and J dropped 7 bases, with 14 bases sitting between them. Germline V gives CDR1 KGHSH, CDR2 LQKENI. The CDR3 is CASSALKSGEKLFF. CDR3 coding DNA: TGTGCCAGCTCAGCCCTAAAAAGTGGTGAAAAACTGTTTTTT.

This clone was counted at least ten times. This sequence joins TRBV6-6 and TRBJ2-7; a weak D match, TRBD2 (6 bases). The CDR3 contains 15 residues. CDR1 and CDR2 from the germline V gene are MNHNY and SVGAGI (reference sequence). Deletions cut 1 base from V and 4 bases from J, with 14 bases between. The CDR3: CASSYLGGEAYEQYF. CDR3 nucleotides: TGTGCCAGCAGTTACTTGGGGGGAGAGGCTTACGAGCAGTACTTC.

The rearrangement links TRBV6-1 to TRBJ2-7; 9 bases agree with TRBD2. The CDR3 is 15 residues long. The V gene's germline CDR1 is MNHNS and CDR2 SASEGT. The V gene end was trimmed by 1 base and the J gene end by 6 bases; junction bases not matched to a gene: 7. CDR3 loop: CASSEEAGGPREQYF. The CDR3 region has the DNA TGTGCCAGCAGTGAAGAGGCGGGAGGGCCGCGCGAGCAGTACTTC.

The chain is built from TRBV4-1 and TRBJ1-4; TRBD1 might be the D (5 bases). V gave up 2 bases and J gave up 4 bases, with 11 bases separating them. Per germline, CDR1 MGHRA and CDR2 YSYEKL. The CDR3 runs 15 residues. This CDR3 is CASSQRGAGNEKLFF. The CDR3, as DNA: TGCGCCAGCAGCCAACGCGGGGCGGGTAATGAAAAACTGTTTTTT.

In its sample, this clone was seen many times. This chain's CDR3 is CASSESQGVGYTF. The CDR3 DNA is TGTGCCAGCAGTGAATCCCAGGGGGTTGGCTACACCTTC. The V gene is TRBV25-1, the J gene TRBJ1-2; TRBD1 matches 7 bases. Germline-derived CDR1 and CDR2 are MGHDK and SYGVNS. The CDR3 spans 13 residues. The V and J ends lost 1 base and 7 bases, in that order; junction bases with no gene match: 3.

CDR3 DNA: TGTGCCATCAGAACCGGGACAGCGACCGTTAACTATGGCTACACCTTC. Amino acids: CAIRTGTATVNYGYTF. The chain couples TRBV10-3 to TRBJ1-2; TRBD1 agrees at 7 bases. The CDR3 is made up of 16 amino acids. Per the germline V gene, CDR1 is ENHRY and CDR2 is SYGVKD. J gave up 1 base and V 6 bases, and 11 bases lay outside the gene matches.